Each of the 8 T cell receptor beta chains below was sequenced from the same sample in a study of blood T cells in healthy people across ages. Using a J-beta primer mix together with a sample-barcoded 5' primer, a second PCR was run for about 6 to 12 cycles. One entry per CDR3 protein results from TCRdb running MiXCR on the 5' RACE reads. The sample includes approximately 780,000 distinct CDR3 sequences, 20% to 30% seen only once; the top ten take about 3%. These same records also appear under a second study, on T cells of mothers and their children.

The source material was blood. The receptors were sampled from a boy between 10 and 17 years old in good health.

This clonotype was detected only a few times. V usage is TRBV11-1 and J usage is TRBJ1-1; D is ambiguous. The CDR3 contains 15 residues. Trimming cost V 1 base and J 1 base, with 10 bases left between them. Per germline, CDR1 SGHAT and CDR2 FQDESV (reference sequence). The CDR3 region is CASSLENRRNTEAFF. The CDR3 nucleotides are TGTGCCAGCAGCTTAGAGAATCGGAGGAACACTGAAGCTTTCTTT.

This clonotype was observed a single time. The chain is built from TRBV7-9 and TRBJ1-2; D unresolved. Germline CDR1 SEHNR, CDR2 FQNEAQ (reference sequence). This CDR3 has 13 amino acids. V lost 5 bases, J lost 7 bases, and 14 bases lay in between. The CDR3: CASSPAWSCGYTF. CDR3 nucleotides: TGTGCCAGCAGCCCCGCGTGGAGCTGTGGCTACACCTTC.

This chain links TRBV5-1 with TRBJ2-5, with 7 bases that match TRBD1. The CDR3 has 14 amino acids. Germline CDR1 is SGHRS and CDR2 is YFSETQ. The ends lost 4 bases at V and 1 base at J; junction bases unmatched: 4. CDR3 bases: TGCGCCAGCAGCAAGACAGGGTCCCAAGAGACCCAGTACTTC. Encoded protein: CASSKTGSQETQYF.

This clonotype was detected ten times or more. In DNA, the CDR3 is TGTGCCAGCAGCGCTTGGACTAGCGGGGGGGGGGAGCAGTACTTC. This translates into CASSAWTSGGGEQYF. V is TRBV11-2 and J is TRBJ2-7; 15 bases are shared with TRBD2. Germline V gene sequence: CDR1 SGHAT, CDR2 FQNNGV. Trimming at V came to 5 bases and at J to 7 bases, leaving 6 bases not matched to a gene. This CDR3 has 15 amino acids.

The rearrangement uses TRBV27 and TRBJ2-1; D is tentatively TRBD1 or TRBD2 (6 bases each). Germline V lookup: CDR1 MNHEY, CDR2 SMNVEV (reference sequence). Trimming left V 5 bases short and J 3 bases short, with 11 bases between. CDR3 length equals 14 residues. CDR3 loop: CASSRGPHYNEQFF. The CDR3 DNA is TGTGCCAGCAGTCGGGGGCCCCACTACAATGAGCAGTTCTTC.

The rearrangement links TRBV12-3 or TRBV12-4 to TRBJ2-3; D perhaps matches TRBD2 (5 bases). Trimming pared 4 bases from V and 6 bases from J, leaving 14 bases between. CDR3 length equals 14 residues. CDR3 in amino acids: CASSYRASQDTQYF. CDR3 coding DNA: TGTGCCAGCAGTTATCGGGCTAGCCAGGATACGCAGTATTTT.

This clonotype was picked up many times. V and J are TRBV16 and TRBJ1-5; D gene unclear. Trimming shortened V by 4 bases and J by 4 bases, and 5 bases separated the two germline ends. This CDR3 comprises 12 residues. Germline V gives CDR1 KGHSY, CDR2 FQNENV. The CDR3 region is CASSLINQPQHF. CDR3 coding DNA: TGTGCCAGCAGCCTTATTAATCAGCCCCAGCATTTT.

The chain uses TRBV6-1 and TRBJ1-2, with 8 bases fitting TRBD1. The trim removed 7 bases at V and 4 bases at J, leaving 8 bases unmatched. The CDR3 totals 14 residues. The V gene's germline CDR1 is MNHNS and CDR2 SASEGT. The CDR3 DNA follows: TGTGCCAGCAACCCACCAGGGGGCGGCTATGGCTACACCTTC. Its protein is CASNPPGGGYGYTF.